This T cell receptor beta chain is drawn from a study of blood T cell repertoires in COVID-19. Study overall: Specimens from acute and convalescent COVID-19 originated in the United States, Italy and Spain.

How the authors handled the data: Nucleated cell number was recorded as an estimate derived from reference gene primer amplification. TCRdb keeps only in-frame clones here, not all; method: immunoSEQ multiplex PCR. V, J and clone size are those of that table, while D and trimming were read from the DNA. The sample holds tens of thousands of clones, approximately 90% seen once. This clonotype originated in a human donor in a cohort sampled during active COVID-19. Sample: peripheral blood.

CDR3 nucleotide sequence: TGTGCCAGCAGCTCTAGGCGACTAGCGGGGGGGAAAGAGACCCAGTACTTC. Residues: CASSSRRLAGGKETQYF. The chain links TRBV7-6 to TRBJ2-5; 14 nucleotides match TRBD2. The V segment lost 4 bases and the J segment 3 bases; nucleotides outside the gene matches: 7. The CDR3 runs to 17 residues. CDR1 is SGHVS, CDR2 FNYEAQ, per germline.